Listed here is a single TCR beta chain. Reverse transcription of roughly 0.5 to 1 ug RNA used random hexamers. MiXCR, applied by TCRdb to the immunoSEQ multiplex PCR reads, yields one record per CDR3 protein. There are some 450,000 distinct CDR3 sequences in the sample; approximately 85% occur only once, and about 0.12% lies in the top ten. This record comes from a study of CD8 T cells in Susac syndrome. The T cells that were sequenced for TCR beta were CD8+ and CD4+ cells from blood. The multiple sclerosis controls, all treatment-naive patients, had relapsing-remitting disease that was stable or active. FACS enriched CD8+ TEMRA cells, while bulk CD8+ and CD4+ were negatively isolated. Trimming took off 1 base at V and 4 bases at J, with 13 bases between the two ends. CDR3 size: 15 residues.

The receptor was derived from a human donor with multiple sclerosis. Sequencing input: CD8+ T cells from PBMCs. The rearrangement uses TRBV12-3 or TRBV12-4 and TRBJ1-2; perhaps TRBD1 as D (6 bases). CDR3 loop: CASSLGPGAIYGYTF. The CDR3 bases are TGTGCCAGCAGTTTAGGACCAGGGGCGATCTATGGCTACACCTTC.